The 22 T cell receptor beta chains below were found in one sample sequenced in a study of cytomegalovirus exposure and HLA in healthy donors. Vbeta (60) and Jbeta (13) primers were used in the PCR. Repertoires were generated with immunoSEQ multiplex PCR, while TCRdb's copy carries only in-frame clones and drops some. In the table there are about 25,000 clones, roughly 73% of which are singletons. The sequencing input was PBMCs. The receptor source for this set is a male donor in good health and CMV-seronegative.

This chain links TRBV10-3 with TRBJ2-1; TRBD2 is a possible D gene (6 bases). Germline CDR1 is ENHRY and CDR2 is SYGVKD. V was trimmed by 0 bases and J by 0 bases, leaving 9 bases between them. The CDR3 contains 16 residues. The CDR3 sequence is CAISESGGSSYNEQFF. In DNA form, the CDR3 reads TGTGCCATCAGTGAGTCAGGAGGGAGCTCCTACAATGAGCAGTTCTTC.

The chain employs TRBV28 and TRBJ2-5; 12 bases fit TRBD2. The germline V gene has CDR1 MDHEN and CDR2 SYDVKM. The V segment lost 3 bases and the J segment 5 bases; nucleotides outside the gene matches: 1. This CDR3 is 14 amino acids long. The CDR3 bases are TGTGCCAGCAGTTTGGGGACTAGCGGGGAGACCCAGTACTTC. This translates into CASSLGTSGETQYF.

This CDR3 reads CASSLPAPTEQYF. DNA for the CDR3: TGTGCCAGCAGTCTCCCTGCCCCCACCGAGCAGTACTTC. This chain links TRBV28 with TRBJ2-5; D is ambiguous. Gene TRBJ2-7 matches the end of the DNA better, so the J call may be wrong. The CDR3 totals 13 residues. The germline gives CDR1 MDHEN, CDR2 SYDVKM.

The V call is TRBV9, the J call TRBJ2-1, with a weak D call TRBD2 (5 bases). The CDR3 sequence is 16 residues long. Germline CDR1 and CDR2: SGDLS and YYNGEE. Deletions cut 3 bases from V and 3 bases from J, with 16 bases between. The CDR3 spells CASSAASLKNYNEQFF. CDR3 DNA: TGTGCCAGCAGCGCAGCTAGCCTAAAAAACTACAATGAGCAGTTCTTC.

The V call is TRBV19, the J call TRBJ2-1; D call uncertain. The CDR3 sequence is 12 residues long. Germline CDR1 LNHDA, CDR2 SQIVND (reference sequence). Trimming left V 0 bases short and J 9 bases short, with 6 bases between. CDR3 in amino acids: CASSIDPGEQFF. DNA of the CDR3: TGTGCCAGTAGTATAGATCCCGGTGAGCAGTTCTTC.

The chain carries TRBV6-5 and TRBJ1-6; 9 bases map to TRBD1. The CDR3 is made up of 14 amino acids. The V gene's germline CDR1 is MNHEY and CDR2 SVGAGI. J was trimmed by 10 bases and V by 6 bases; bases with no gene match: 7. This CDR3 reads CASSPTGGRSPLHF. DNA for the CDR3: TGTGCCAGCAGCCCCACAGGGGGCAGGTCACCCCTCCACTTT.

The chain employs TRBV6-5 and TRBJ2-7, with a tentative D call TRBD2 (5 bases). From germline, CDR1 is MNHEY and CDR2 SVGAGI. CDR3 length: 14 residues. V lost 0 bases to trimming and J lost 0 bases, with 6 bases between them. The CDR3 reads CASSYSGSSYEQYF. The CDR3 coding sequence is TGTGCCAGCAGTTACTCGGGGAGCTCCTACGAGCAGTACTTC.

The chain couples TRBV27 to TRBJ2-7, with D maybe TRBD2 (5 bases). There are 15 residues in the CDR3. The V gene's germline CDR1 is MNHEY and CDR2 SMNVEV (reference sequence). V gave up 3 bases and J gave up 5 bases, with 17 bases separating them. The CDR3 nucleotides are TGTGCCAGCAGTTTGGTTTACGCTCCGGGGAACGAGCAGTACTTC. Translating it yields CASSLVYAPGNEQYF.

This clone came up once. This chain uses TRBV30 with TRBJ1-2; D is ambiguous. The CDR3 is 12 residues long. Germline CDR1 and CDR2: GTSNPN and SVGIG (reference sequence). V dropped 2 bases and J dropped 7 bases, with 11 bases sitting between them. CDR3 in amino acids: CAWSLGKPGYTF. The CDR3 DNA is TGTGCCTGGAGTTTGGGCAAGCCTGGCTACACCTTC.

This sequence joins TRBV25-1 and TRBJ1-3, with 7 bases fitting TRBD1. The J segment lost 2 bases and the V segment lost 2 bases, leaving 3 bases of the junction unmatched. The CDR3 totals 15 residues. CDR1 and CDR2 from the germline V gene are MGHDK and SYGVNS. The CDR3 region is CASSETGTAGNTIYF. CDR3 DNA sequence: TGTGCCAGCAGTGAAACCGGGACAGCTGGAAACACCATATATTTT.

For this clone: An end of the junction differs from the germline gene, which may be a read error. The CDR3 protein is CANSPRFAGGRDGYTF. DNA for the CDR3: TGCGCCAACAGCCCTCGATTCGCCGGGGGGCGGGATGGCTACACCTTC. The chain carries TRBV4-3 and TRBJ1-2; TRBD1 might be the D (6 bases). Germline CDR1 is LGHNA and CDR2 is YSLEER. There are 16 residues in the CDR3.

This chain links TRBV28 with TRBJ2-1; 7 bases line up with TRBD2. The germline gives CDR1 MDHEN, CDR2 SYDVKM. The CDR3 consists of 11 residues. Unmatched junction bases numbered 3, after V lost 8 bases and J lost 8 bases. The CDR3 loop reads CASSSGDEQFF. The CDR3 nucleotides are TGTGCCAGCTCCAGCGGGGATGAGCAGTTCTTC.

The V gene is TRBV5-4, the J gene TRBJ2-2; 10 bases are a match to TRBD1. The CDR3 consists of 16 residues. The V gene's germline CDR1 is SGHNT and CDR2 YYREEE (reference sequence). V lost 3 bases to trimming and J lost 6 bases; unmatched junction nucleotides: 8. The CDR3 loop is CASSSTGTGVSGELFF. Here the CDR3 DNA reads TGTGCCAGCAGCTCAACCGGGACAGGGGTTTCCGGGGAGCTGTTTTTT. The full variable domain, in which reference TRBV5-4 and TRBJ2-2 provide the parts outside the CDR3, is ETGVTQSPTHLIKTRGQQVTLRCSSQSGHNTVSWYQQALGQGPQFIFQYYREEENGRGNFPPRFSGLQFPNYSSELNVNALELDDSALYLCASSSTGTGVSGELFFGEGSRLTVL.

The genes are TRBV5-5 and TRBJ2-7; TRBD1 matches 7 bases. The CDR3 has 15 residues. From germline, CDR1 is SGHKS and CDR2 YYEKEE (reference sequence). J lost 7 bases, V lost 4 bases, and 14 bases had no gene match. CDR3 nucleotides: TGTGCCAGCAGCACTGGACAGGCCGACCCGTTGGAGCAGTACTTC. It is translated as CASSTGQADPLEQYF.

The DNA for the CDR3 is TGTGCCAGCTCACCTCAGGGGGGCCAAGAGACCCAGTACTTC. Translated: CASSPQGGQETQYF. The gene calls are TRBV18 and TRBJ2-5; D perhaps matches TRBD1 (7 bases). Germline values: CDR1 KGHSH, CDR2 LQKENI. V was clipped by 3 bases and J by 1 base, with 9 bases between them. CDR3 size: 14 residues.

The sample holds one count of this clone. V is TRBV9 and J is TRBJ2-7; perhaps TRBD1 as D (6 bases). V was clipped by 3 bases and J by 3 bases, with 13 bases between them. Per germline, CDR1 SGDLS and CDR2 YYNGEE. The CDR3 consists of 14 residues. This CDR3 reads CASSGSGVDYEQYF. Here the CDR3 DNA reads TGTGCCAGCAGCGGTTCAGGGGTCGACTACGAGCAGTACTTC.

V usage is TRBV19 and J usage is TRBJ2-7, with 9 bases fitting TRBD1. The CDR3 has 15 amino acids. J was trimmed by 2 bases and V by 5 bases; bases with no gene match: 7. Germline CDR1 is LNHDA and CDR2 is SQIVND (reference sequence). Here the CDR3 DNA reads TGTGCCAGTAGTCCAGGACAGGGGAAGACCTACGAGCAGTACTTC. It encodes CASSPGQGKTYEQYF.

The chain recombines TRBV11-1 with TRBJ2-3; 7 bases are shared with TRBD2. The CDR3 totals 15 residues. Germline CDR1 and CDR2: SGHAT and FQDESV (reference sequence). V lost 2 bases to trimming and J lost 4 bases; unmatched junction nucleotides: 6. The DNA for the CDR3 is TGTGCCAGCAGCTTAAGGGAGGGTAATGCAGATACGCAGTATTTT. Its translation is CASSLREGNADTQYF.

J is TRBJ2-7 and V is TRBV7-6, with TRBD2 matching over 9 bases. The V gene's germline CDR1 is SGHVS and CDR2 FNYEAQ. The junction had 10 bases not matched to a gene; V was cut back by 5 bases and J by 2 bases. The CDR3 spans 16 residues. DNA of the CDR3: TGTGCCAGCAGCACCAGACTAGCGGATCGTCCCTACGAGCAGTACTTC. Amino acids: CASSTRLADRPYEQYF.

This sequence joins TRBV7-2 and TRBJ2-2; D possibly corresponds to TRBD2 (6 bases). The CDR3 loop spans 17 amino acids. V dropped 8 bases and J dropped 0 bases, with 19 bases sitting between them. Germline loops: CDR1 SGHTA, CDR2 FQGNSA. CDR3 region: CASSPFIAVPNTGELFF. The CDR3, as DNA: TGTGCCAGCTCTCCTTTTATAGCGGTCCCGAACACCGGGGAGCTGTTTTTT.

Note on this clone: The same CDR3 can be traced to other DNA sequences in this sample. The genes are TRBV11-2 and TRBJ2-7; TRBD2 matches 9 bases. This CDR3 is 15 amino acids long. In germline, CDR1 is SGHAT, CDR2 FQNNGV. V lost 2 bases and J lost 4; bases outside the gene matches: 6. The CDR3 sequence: CASSLRGGGAYEQYF. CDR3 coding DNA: TGTGCCAGCAGCTTAAGGGGCGGGGGGGCTTACGAGCAGTACTTC.

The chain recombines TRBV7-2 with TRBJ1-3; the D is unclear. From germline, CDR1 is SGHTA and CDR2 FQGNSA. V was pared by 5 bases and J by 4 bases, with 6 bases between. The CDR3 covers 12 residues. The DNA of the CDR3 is TGTGCCAGCAGCCCCGAGGGAAACACCATATATTTT. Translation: CASSPEGNTIYF. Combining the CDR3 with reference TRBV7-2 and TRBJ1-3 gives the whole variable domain GAGVSQSPSNKVTEKGKDVELRCDPISGHTALYWYRQSLGQGLEFLIYFQGNSAPDKSGLPSDRFSAERTGGSVSTLTIQRTQQEDSAVYLCASSPEGNTIYFGEGSWLTVV.